In its sample, the clone carrying this T cell receptor (beta chain) was seen a few times. One entry per CDR3 protein, called by TCRdb with MiXCR from the 5' RACE reads. The sample has tens of thousands of distinct CDR3 sequences, roughly 8% seen once; the top ten hold 25% to 35%. Time point meaning: sample taken at primary tumor resection. Germline V gene lookup returns CDR1 MGHDK and CDR2 SYGVNS. The CDR3 has 16 amino acids. Trimming removed 3 bases from V and 6 bases from J, with 17 bases in between. These data come from a study of spatial heterogeneity in lung cancer. The starting material was PBMCs, obtained at surgery. The sequence derives from a male donor with early-stage non-small cell lung cancer. The rearrangement uses TRBV25-1 and TRBJ1-4; D might be TRBD1 (5 bases). The CDR3 spells CASSDFTGGSHEKLFF. The CDR3 DNA is TGTGCCAGCAGTGATTTTACAGGAGGGTCACATGAAAAACTGTTTTTT.